The 4 T cell receptor beta chains listed next were all sequenced from one sample in a study of blood T cells in healthy people across ages. It was with a sample-barcoded 5' primer and a J-beta primer mix that a second PCR of roughly 6 to 12 cycles was run. TCRdb reanalysed the 5' RACE reads using MiXCR and keeps one entry per CDR3 protein. The sample has 1.5 million to 2 million distinct CDR3 sequences; around 35% are singletons. The source material was blood. The source of these receptors is a woman aged 25 to 45 in good health.

This clonotype has a count of ten or more. The gene calls are TRBV7-2 and TRBJ2-1; 9 bases agree with TRBD1. V dropped 1 base and J dropped 4; count of bases not matched to a gene: 8. This CDR3 spans 17 amino acids. CDR1 is SGHTA, CDR2 FQGNSA, per germline. The CDR3 region is CASSLVGTGLLYNEQFF. In nucleotides, the CDR3 is TGTGCCAGCAGCTTAGTAGGGACAGGGCTACTTTACAATGAGCAGTTCTTC. The whole variable domain, remainder taken from reference TRBV7-2 and TRBJ2-1, is GAGVSQSPSNKVTEKGKDVELRCDPISGHTALYWYRQSLGQGLEFLIYFQGNSAPDKSGLPSDRFSAERTGGSVSTLTIQRTQQEDSAVYLCASSLVGTGLLYNEQFFGPGTRLTVL.

This sequence joins TRBV20-1 and TRBJ1-2; D is ambiguous. The CDR3 extends over 13 amino acids. From germline, CDR1 is DFQATT and CDR2 SNEGSKA (reference sequence). Trimming removed 3 bases at V and 4 bases at J, with 12 bases between. CDR3: CSASPRRGYGYTF. The CDR3 DNA reads as TGCAGTGCTAGTCCCCGACGAGGCTATGGCTACACCTTC.

This clonotype was recorded only once. This sequence may be a read error, since a much larger clone differs from it by one base. V and J are TRBV5-1 and TRBJ2-5; D is perhaps TRBD1 or TRBD2 (5 bases each). The CDR3 runs to 15 residues. Germline loops: CDR1 SGHRS, CDR2 YFSETQ. Written as DNA, the CDR3 is TGCGCCGGCAGCTCCCGGGACCCCGCTCTCGAGACCCAGTACTTC. It is translated as CAGSSRDPALETQYF. Full variable domain (missing parts from reference TRBV5-1 and TRBJ2-5): KAGVTQTPRYLIKTRGQQVTLSCSPISGHRSVSWYQQTPGQGLQFLFEYFSETQRNKGNFPGRFSGRQFSNSRSEMNVSTLELGDSALYLCAGSSRDPALETQYFGPGTRLLVL.

This clonotype was counted only a few times. The chain joins TRBV20-1 to TRBJ2-7, with D tentatively TRBD2 (6 bases). The V end lost 6 bases, the J end lost 5 bases, and 17 bases lay between the germline ends. The CDR3 is 13 residues long. Germline V lookup: CDR1 DFQATT, CDR2 SNEGSKA (reference sequence). The DNA of the CDR3 is TGCAGTGCCGTCACCGGGGGTAGGAACGAGCAGTACTTC. The encoded protein is CSAVTGGRNEQYF.